These 8 T cell receptor beta chains share one sample of origin, sequenced in a study of blood T cell repertoires in COVID-19 (dated by TCRdb to the early 2020s). Libraries were made using the immunoSEQ multiplex PCR assay. Imported from immuneACCESS, the table was reduced by TCRdb to in-frame sequences with V and J called. These copies leave out some clones; in studies compared against another copy, an unresolved V gene accounts for under half, and the cause of the remainder is not known. The sample yields tens of thousands of clones; roughly nine tenths were counted once. The leading ten clones occupy about 1.5% of the sample. Sequenced: peripheral blood. The receptors stem from a man aged 55 to 70 with acute or convalescent COVID-19.

The J gene is TRBJ1-4, the V gene TRBV12-2; TRBD1, the table's D call, lacks a check against the DNA. TRBV12-2 is a known pseudogene. CDR3 size: 16 residues. CDR3 region: CASRFPAGTGYEKLFF. The CDR3 bases are TGTGCAAGTCGCTTTCCCGCCGGGACAGGATATGAAAAACTGTTTTTT.

This clone appeared a few times. The chain has TRBV3-1 (or the pseudogene TRBV3-2) and TRBJ1-6; D is unclear. Germline V gives CDR1 LGHDT, CDR2 YNNKEL (reference sequence). Trimming took off 4 bases at V and 7 bases at J, with 11 bases between the two ends. This CDR3 region has 14 residues. Here the CDR3 DNA reads TGTGCCAGCAGCCCGGCGCTGAGGAATTCACCCCTCCACTTT. It is translated as CASSPALRNSPLHF.

This clone occurred a few times. The V gene is TRBV2, the J gene TRBJ1-4; D is unresolved. Looked up from germline, CDR1 is SNHLY and CDR2 is FYNNEI. The CDR3 sequence is 15 residues long. Between the trimmed V and J ends, which lost 4 bases and 4 bases, there was a span of 13 bases. The chain's CDR3 is CASSVGYLSNEKLFF. In DNA, the CDR3 is TGTGCCAGCAGTGTCGGTTATCTGAGTAATGAAAAACTGTTTTTT.

The rearrangement joins TRBV24-1 to TRBJ2-3, with TRBD2 identical over 7 bases. Germline V gene sequence: CDR1 KGHDR, CDR2 SFDVKD. This CDR3 contains 17 residues. V was clipped by 0 bases and J by 3 bases; unmatched bases: 8. CDR3 protein: CATSDLVGSGETDTQYF. The DNA for the CDR3 is TGTGCCACCAGTGATTTGGTGGGGAGCGGGGAAACAGATACGCAGTATTTT.

The chain links TRBV5-1 to TRBJ1-6, with 7 bases lining up with TRBD1. V lost 4 bases to trimming and J lost 0 bases; unmatched junction nucleotides: 7. Germline lookup yields CDR1 SGHRS and CDR2 YFSETQ. The CDR3 has 17 residues. CDR3 in amino acids: CASSGGQRSSYNSPLHF. DNA for the CDR3: TGCGCCAGCAGCGGGGGACAGCGGAGCTCCTATAATTCACCCCTCCACTTT.

V usage is TRBV5-4 and J usage is TRBJ2-2; no firm D call. This CDR3 comprises 15 residues. The ends were cut back, 3 bases at V and 3 bases at J, with 12 bases in the middle. The germline V gene encodes CDR1 SGHNT and CDR2 YYREEE (reference sequence). CDR3 amino acids: CASSSPYPDTGELFF. CDR3 bases: TGTGCCAGCAGCTCCCCCTACCCGGACACCGGGGAGCTGTTTTTT. The complete variable domain, with remaining parts taken from reference TRBV5-4 and TRBJ2-2, reads ETGVTQSPTHLIKTRGQQVTLRCSSQSGHNTVSWYQQALGQGPQFIFQYYREEENGRGNFPPRFSGLQFPNYSSELNVNALELDDSALYLCASSSPYPDTGELFFGEGSRLTVL.

The rearrangement joins TRBV7-9 to TRBJ1-2; TRBD1 aligns across 8 bases. Per germline, CDR1 SEHNR and CDR2 FQNEAQ (reference sequence). The length of the CDR3 is 15 residues. J lost 8 bases, V lost 5 bases, and 13 bases had no gene match. The CDR3 coding sequence is TGTGCCAGCAGCATACGGACAGGGACTGACGAAGGCTACACCTTC. This translates into CASSIRTGTDEGYTF.

The gene calls are TRBV5-1 and TRBJ1-5; 8 positions agree with TRBD1. V was pared by 4 bases and J by 7 bases, with 7 bases of the junction left unmatched. CDR3 length: 14 residues. CDR1 is SGHRS, CDR2 YFSETQ, per germline. In DNA form, the CDR3 reads TGCGCCAGCAGCCCCGACAGGGGCGAACAGCCCCAGCATTTT. This sequence encodes CASSPDRGEQPQHF.